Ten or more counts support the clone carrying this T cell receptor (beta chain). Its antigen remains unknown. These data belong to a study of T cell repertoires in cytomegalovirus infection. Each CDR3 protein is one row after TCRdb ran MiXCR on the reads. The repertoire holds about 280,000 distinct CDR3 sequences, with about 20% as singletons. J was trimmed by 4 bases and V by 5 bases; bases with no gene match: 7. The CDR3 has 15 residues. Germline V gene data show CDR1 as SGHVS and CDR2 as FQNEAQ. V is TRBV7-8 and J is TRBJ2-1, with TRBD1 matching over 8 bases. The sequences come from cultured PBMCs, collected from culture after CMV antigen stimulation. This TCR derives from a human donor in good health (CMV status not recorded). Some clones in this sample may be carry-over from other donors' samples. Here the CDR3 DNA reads TGTGCCAGCAGCGTAAGTGGGACAGGTTACAATGAGCAGTTCTTC. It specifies CASSVSGTGYNEQFF.